These 24 T cell receptor beta chains came from one sample sequenced in a study of shared clonotypes between healthy human individuals. Produced via immunoSEQ multiplex PCR; TCRdb's table is partial and in-frame only. The sample records millions of clones, about 92% being singletons. As defined, naive CD8 cells were CD45RO-negative and positively selected for CCR7, with terminally differentiated effector memory CD45RA+ cells excluded. Sample: naive CD8+ T cells from PBMCs. The receptors come from a man between 18 and 35 years old in good health. Some clones in this sample may be carry-over from other donors' samples.

In this sample, this clone turned up once. V usage is TRBV6-1 and J usage is TRBJ1-1; a possible D gene is TRBD1 (5 bases). Between the trimmed V and J ends, which lost 3 bases and 3 bases, there was a span of 20 bases. The germline gives CDR1 MNHNS, CDR2 SASEGT. CDR3 length: 17 residues. CDR3 residues: CASSEIILQAGDTEAFF. CDR3 coding DNA: TGTGCCAGCAGTGAGATCATACTACAGGCCGGGGACACTGAAGCTTTCTTT.

The rearrangement joins TRBV11-2 to TRBJ2-7, with a weak D call TRBD1 (7 bases). V lost 6 bases, J lost 0 bases, and 12 bases lay in between. The CDR3 spans 14 residues. Germline V gene lookup returns CDR1 SGHAT and CDR2 FQNNGV. CDR3 nucleotides: TGTGCCAGCAGAGCCAGGGGGGCCTCCTACGAGCAGTACTTC. Translating it yields CASRARGASYEQYF.

The rearrangement uses TRBV4-1 and TRBJ2-3; D gene uncertain. V lost 4 bases and J lost 6, with 20 bases in between. This CDR3 has 16 residues. Germline-derived CDR1 and CDR2 are MGHRA and YSYEKL. The CDR3 region is CASSRSQGRPGDTQYF. The CDR3, as DNA: TGCGCCAGCAGCCGCTCTCAAGGGCGGCCCGGGGATACGCAGTATTTT.

Regarding this clone: The same CDR3 is also encoded by other DNA sequences in this sample. This chain links TRBV7-9 with TRBJ2-1; D is unclear. Trimming removed 1 base at V and 3 bases at J, with 7 bases between. There are 14 residues in the CDR3. The germline V gene encodes CDR1 SEHNR and CDR2 FQNEAQ (reference sequence). As DNA, the CDR3 is TGTGCCAGCAGCTTAGTTGTGGGCTACAATGAGCAGTTCTTC. Translated, it gives CASSLVVGYNEQFF.

The chain combines TRBV9 with TRBJ2-3; D is unclear. The CDR3 consists of 17 residues. The V gene lost 3 bases and the J gene lost 3 bases, with 20 bases spanning the gap. Looked up from germline, CDR1 is SGDLS and CDR2 is YYNGEE. The CDR3 protein is CASSARHLKFPTDTQYF. The CDR3 region has the DNA TGTGCCAGCAGCGCCCGACACCTCAAGTTTCCAACAGATACGCAGTATTTT.

The chain recombines TRBV7-3 with TRBJ2-1; 11 bases align to TRBD2. Germline CDR1 reads SGHTA; CDR2 reads FQGTGA. This CDR3 spans 15 amino acids. Trimming cost V 4 bases and J 4 bases; bases outside gene matches: 3. This CDR3 reads CASSSSGRMYNEQFF. The CDR3 coding sequence is TGTGCCAGCAGCTCTAGCGGGAGGATGTACAATGAGCAGTTCTTC.

V is TRBV19 and J is TRBJ1-1; 9 bases agree with TRBD1. CDR3 length: 15 amino acids. The V gene end was trimmed by 5 bases and the J gene end by 4 bases; junction bases not matched to a gene: 8. Germline V CDR1 and CDR2: LNHDA, SQIVND (reference sequence). The CDR3 DNA reads as TGTGCCAGTAGTCCCAACACAGGGGGCGTCACTGAAGCTTTCTTT. Translating gives CASSPNTGGVTEAFF.

This clone occurred a few times. Other DNA sequences in this specimen translate into the identical CDR3. This chain joins TRBV15 and TRBJ1-5, with a possible D match to TRBD1 (6 bases). CDR3 length equals 15 residues. Germline V gene data show CDR1 as LNHNV and CDR2 as YYDKDF (reference sequence). Deletions cut 0 bases from V and 1 base from J, with 7 bases between. The CDR3 loop is CATSRDRGSNQPQHF. The CDR3 coding sequence is TGTGCCACCAGCAGAGACAGGGGAAGCAATCAGCCCCAGCATTTT.

J is TRBJ1-5 and V is TRBV4-3; D gene unclear. V lost 0 bases and J lost 1, with 7 bases in between. From germline, CDR1 is LGHNA and CDR2 YSLEER. The CDR3 spans 15 residues. In DNA, the CDR3 is TGCGCCAGCAGCCAAGATTGGGCCAGCAATCAGCCCCAGCATTTT. This encodes CASSQDWASNQPQHF.

The chain recombines TRBV7-9 with TRBJ1-1; 9 bases map to TRBD1. The CDR3 spans 14 residues. Per germline, CDR1 SEHNR and CDR2 FQNEAQ (reference sequence). With V trimmed by 6 bases and J by 2 bases, 4 bases remained unmatched. CDR3 residues: CASRSTGGNTEAFF. Written as DNA, the CDR3 is TGTGCCAGCAGATCGACAGGGGGTAACACTGAAGCTTTCTTT.

The J gene is TRBJ1-2, the V gene TRBV2; D call uncertain. CDR3 length equals 14 residues. Trimming stripped 10 bases from V and 3 bases from J, with 18 bases between. Per germline, CDR1 SNHLY and CDR2 FYNNEI. CDR3 amino acids: CATFSPRAHYGYTF. CDR3 coding DNA: TGTGCCACCTTCTCCCCCCGGGCCCACTATGGCTACACCTTC.

This clone turned up a few times. V and J are TRBV7-9 and TRBJ2-1; D may be TRBD2 (5 bases). Germline lookup yields CDR1 SEHNR and CDR2 FQNEAQ (reference sequence). The CDR3 spans 16 residues. Trimming stripped 7 bases from V and 0 bases from J, with 16 bases between. The CDR3 region has the DNA TGTGCCAGCACTATTCATAGGGAGAGCTCCTACAATGAGCAGTTCTTC. Its translation: CASTIHRESSYNEQFF.

This clone was observed a single time. V is TRBV29-1 and J is TRBJ2-7; 12 bases agree with TRBD2. The V and J ends lost 7 bases and 4 bases, in that order; junction bases with no gene match: 8. The germline CDR1 and CDR2 sequences are SQVTM and ANQGSEA. The CDR3 extends over 14 amino acids. The CDR3 nucleotides read TGCAGCGCCGCTAGCGGGGGGGGAGGTTACGAGCAGTACTTC. This translates into CSAASGGGGYEQYF.

V is TRBV29-1 and J is TRBJ2-3, with no clear D. Germline V gene sequence: CDR1 SQVTM, CDR2 ANQGSEA. Trimming took 4 bases from V and 0 from J, leaving 5 bases between them. The CDR3 runs 12 residues. The CDR3 nucleotides read TGCAGCGTTGTCGACAGCACAGATACGCAGTATTTT. It translates to CSVVDSTDTQYF.

Remarks on this clone: The sample has other DNA sequences that encode this CDR3 too. The rearrangement uses TRBV27 and TRBJ1-5, with 7 bases that match TRBD1. The CDR3 consists of 14 residues. Looked up from germline, CDR1 is MNHEY and CDR2 is SMNVEV (reference sequence). The V segment lost 4 bases and the J segment 4 bases; nucleotides outside the gene matches: 4. CDR3 bases: TGTGCCAGCAGTTCGACAGGGACTAATCAGCCCCAGCATTTT. It codes for CASSSTGTNQPQHF.

In DNA form, the CDR3 reads TGCAGCGTTGAAGGTAGAACTGGGACAGATTCCTACAATGAGCAGTTCTTC. Translating it yields CSVEGRTGTDSYNEQFF. This sequence joins TRBV29-1 and TRBJ2-1, with 7 bases matching TRBD1. Trimming took 1 base from V and 1 from J; bases not matched to a gene: 10. The germline CDR1 and CDR2 sequences are SQVTM and ANQGSEA. CDR3 length: 17 amino acids.

This sequence joins TRBV27 and TRBJ1-5, with 7 bases identical to TRBD1. The CDR3 sequence is 15 residues long. Germline V gene sequence: CDR1 MNHEY, CDR2 SMNVEV (reference sequence). The V and J ends lost 3 bases and 5 bases, in that order; junction bases with no gene match: 7. The CDR3 spells CASSFGGGADQPQHF. CDR3 nucleotide sequence: TGTGCCAGCAGTTTTGGAGGGGGCGCGGATCAGCCCCAGCATTTT.

The chain joins TRBV15 to TRBJ2-7, with a weak D call TRBD2 (6 bases). V lost 3 bases and J 1 base, leaving 13 bases between the germline ends. Germline-derived CDR1 and CDR2 are LNHNV and YYDKDF (reference sequence). This CDR3 comprises 15 residues. CDR3: CATSSRGTPSYEQYF. The CDR3, as DNA: TGTGCCACCAGCAGCAGAGGGACTCCTTCCTACGAGCAGTACTTC.

There are a few counts of this clone. The genes are TRBV27 and TRBJ2-2, with no clear D. This CDR3 region has 12 residues. With 5 bases removed from V and 8 bases from J, the gap between germline ends came to 9 bases. The germline V gene has CDR1 MNHEY and CDR2 SMNVEV (reference sequence). In DNA, the CDR3 is TGTGCCAGCAGTCCACCTTTGGGGGAGCTGTTTTTT. Encoded protein: CASSPPLGELFF.

V usage is TRBV6-5 and J usage is TRBJ2-1, with 11 bases identical to TRBD2. This CDR3 has 15 amino acids. CDR1 and CDR2 from the germline V gene are MNHEY and SVGAGI. J lost 7 bases, V lost 5 bases, and 7 bases had no gene match. The CDR3, as DNA: TGTGCCAGCAGTCACGGACTAGCGGGTCGTAATGAGCAGTTCTTC. Amino acid sequence: CASSHGLAGRNEQFF.

The V and J genes are TRBV29-1 and TRBJ2-3, with 15 positions matching TRBD2. CDR3 length: 18 amino acids. CDR1 SQVTM and CDR2 ANQGSEA come from the germline V gene. Trimming removed 8 bases from V and 4 bases from J; junction bases left unmatched: 16. The CDR3 nucleotides are TGCAGCACGATGGGACTAGCGGGAGGAGGCCGACCCGCAGATACGCAGTATTTT. This translates into CSTMGLAGGGRPADTQYF.

The J gene is TRBJ1-2, the V gene TRBV5-1; D gene ambiguous. This CDR3 region has 15 residues. Trimming pared 1 base from V and 8 bases from J, leaving 18 bases between. In germline, CDR1 is SGHRS, CDR2 YFSETQ. This chain's CDR3 is CASSLYENLMVGYTF. Here the CDR3 DNA reads TGCGCCAGCAGCTTGTACGAAAATTTGATGGTCGGCTACACCTTC.

In its sample, this clone was seen a few times. The chain employs TRBV10-3 and TRBJ1-3, with a tentative D call TRBD1 (6 bases). Germline V gene lookup returns CDR1 ENHRY and CDR2 SYGVKD. Trimming cost V 2 bases and J 8 bases, with 13 bases left between them. The CDR3 spans 14 residues. The CDR3 protein is CAISEVLGADTIYF. CDR3 coding DNA: TGTGCCATCAGTGAGGTACTGGGGGCAGACACCATATATTTT.

This chain links TRBV10-3 with TRBJ2-7; 12 bases line up with TRBD2. In germline, CDR1 is ENHRY, CDR2 SYGVKD. The CDR3 is 16 residues long. V lost 5 bases, J lost 1 base, and 6 bases stayed unmatched. The CDR3 region is CAISRTSGIGSYEQYF. DNA for the CDR3: TGTGCCATCAGTCGGACTAGCGGGATTGGATCCTACGAGCAGTACTTC.